Each of the 25 T cell receptor beta chains below was sequenced from the same sample in a study of cytomegalovirus exposure and HLA in healthy donors. Vbeta (60) and Jbeta (13) primers were used in the PCR. Here immunoSEQ multiplex PCR was the method, and the copy in TCRdb shows in-frame clones only, minus some. The top ten hold roughly 30% of the sample, which has about 80,000 clones, 80% seen once. The sample taken for sequencing was PBMCs. These receptors were obtained from a man aged 50 to 59 in good health and CMV-seropositive.

The chain links TRBV10-1 to TRBJ2-7; 9 bases align to TRBD2. Looked up from germline, CDR1 is WNHNN and CDR2 is SYGVQD (reference sequence). The CDR3 length is 16 residues. The V gene end was trimmed by 3 bases and the J gene end by 0 bases; junction bases not matched to a gene: 6. CDR3 bases: TGCGCCAGCAGTGATCGGCTAGCGGGGTACTCCTACGAGCAGTACTTC. Protein sequence: CASSDRLAGYSYEQYF.

This chain joins TRBV10-3 and TRBJ2-3, with D tentatively TRBD2 (5 bases). This CDR3 is built from 13 residues. CDR1 and CDR2 from the germline V gene are ENHRY and SYGVKD. V lost 7 bases and J 6 bases, leaving 14 bases between the germline ends. The CDR3 DNA sequence: TGTGCCATCATGGCGGGCTCCCTCGATACGCAGTATTTT. It specifies CAIMAGSLDTQYF.

The chain joins TRBV7-8 to TRBJ2-7, with TRBD2 matching over 7 bases. This CDR3 is 14 amino acids long. After removal of 5 bases from V and 6 bases from J, the junction contained 10 bases not matched to a gene. The V gene's germline CDR1 is SGHVS and CDR2 FQNEAQ. The chain's CDR3 is CASSPISIAGEQYF. Here the CDR3 DNA reads TGTGCCAGCAGCCCCATTTCGATAGCGGGCGAGCAGTACTTC. Using reference TRBV7-8 and TRBJ2-7 for the parts outside the CDR3, the full variable domain is GAGVSQSPRYKVAKRGQDVALRCDPISGHVSLFWYQQALGQGPEFLTYFQNEAQLDKSGLPSDRFFAERPEGSVSTLKIQRTQQEDSAVYLCASSPISIAGEQYFGPGTRLTVT.

This rearrangement joins TRBV30 to TRBJ2-7; 7 positions agree with TRBD1. This CDR3 is built from 13 residues. The V gene end was trimmed by 0 bases and the J gene end by 4 bases; junction bases not matched to a gene: 3. Looked up from germline, CDR1 is GTSNPN and CDR2 is SVGIG (reference sequence). The CDR3 nucleotides are TGTGCCTGGAGTGTTCTACAGGGGTACGAGCAGTACTTC. The encoded protein is CAWSVLQGYEQYF.

The chain combines TRBV5-4 with TRBJ2-1, with 11 bases matching TRBD2. Trimming removed 4 bases from V and 2 bases from J; junction bases left unmatched: 2. Germline CDR1 reads SGHNT; CDR2 reads YYREEE (reference sequence). The CDR3 covers 15 residues. The CDR3 here is CASSPSGRTYNEQFF. CDR3 nucleotides: TGTGCCAGCAGCCCTAGCGGGAGGACCTACAATGAGCAGTTCTTC. The variable domain in full, with the rest retrieved from reference TRBV5-4 and TRBJ2-1, is ETGVTQSPTHLIKTRGQQVTLRCSSQSGHNTVSWYQQALGQGPQFIFQYYREEENGRGNFPPRFSGLQFPNYSSELNVNALELDDSALYLCASSPSGRTYNEQFFGPGTRLTVL.

The chain employs TRBV4-1 and TRBJ2-3, with 10 bases that match TRBD2. The CDR3 length is 17 residues. Germline trimming cut 3 bases from V and 3 bases from J; bases unmatched to any gene: 9. Germline V gene sequence: CDR1 MGHRA, CDR2 YSYEKL. CDR3 residues: CASSHGTGTSVTDTQYF. The CDR3 DNA reads as TGCGCCAGCAGCCACGGAACCGGGACTAGCGTAACAGATACGCAGTATTTT.

As to this clone: An end of the junction differs from the germline gene, which may be a read error. The V call is TRBV19, the J call TRBJ2-6, with 7 bases matching TRBD2. Germline CDR1 LNHDA, CDR2 SQIVND (reference sequence). This CDR3 comprises 15 residues. The CDR3 region has the DNA TGTGCCAGTAGCTCAGGTCGGGGAGGGGCCAACGGCCTGACTTTC. It yields the protein CASSSGRGGANGLTF.

This clone was picked up a small number of times. The chain uses TRBV6-5 and TRBJ2-1; D possibly corresponds to TRBD2 (5 bases). This CDR3 is 16 amino acids long. Trimming took 0 bases from V and 1 from J, leaving 10 bases between them. Germline V gene sequence: CDR1 MNHEY, CDR2 SVGAGI. The CDR3 bases are TGTGCCAGCAGTTACTCCGGTAGCGAGTCCTACAATGAGCAGTTCTTC. This codes for CASSYSGSESYNEQFF.

This chain joins TRBV12-5 and TRBJ2-7, with D tentatively TRBD2 (6 bases). Germline V CDR1 and CDR2: LGHNT, FRNRAP. The CDR3 length is 14 residues. Trimming cost V 1 base and J 2 bases, with 9 bases left between them. CDR3 bases: TGTGCTAGTGGTTTGGGCGGGACTGCCTACGAGCAGTACTTC. Its protein product is CASGLGGTAYEQYF.

The rearrangement links TRBV6-6 to TRBJ1-5, with TRBD1 matching over 9 bases. The CDR3 sequence is 15 residues long. Unmatched junction bases numbered 6, after V lost 4 bases and J lost 5 bases. Germline lookup yields CDR1 MNHNY and CDR2 SVGAGI (reference sequence). The CDR3 nucleotides are TGTGCCAGCAGTTGGGACAGGGCCAGCGATCAGCCCCAGCATTTT. It encodes CASSWDRASDQPQHF.

The chain joins TRBV5-1 to TRBJ2-3, with 11 bases identical to TRBD1. Trimming at V came to 0 bases and at J to 4 bases, leaving 10 bases not matched to a gene. Per germline, CDR1 SGHRS and CDR2 YFSETQ. The CDR3 has 18 residues. CDR3 residues: CASSLVLVGTGGADTQYF. The CDR3 DNA reads TGCGCCAGCAGCTTGGTGTTGGTGGGGACAGGGGGGGCAGATACGCAGTATTTT. Drawing the rest from reference TRBV5-1 and TRBJ2-3, the complete variable domain is KAGVTQTPRYLIKTRGQQVTLSCSPISGHRSVSWYQQTPGQGLQFLFEYFSETQRNKGNFPGRFSGRQFSNSRSEMNVSTLELGDSALYLCASSLVLVGTGGADTQYFGPGTRLTVL.

This sequence joins TRBV19 and TRBJ1-1; 7 bases match TRBD1. The CDR3 is 13 amino acids. CDR1 LNHDA and CDR2 SQIVND come from the germline V gene (reference sequence). Trimming at V came to 8 bases and at J to 0 bases, leaving 3 bases not matched to a gene. The CDR3 region is CASGTVMNTEAFF. CDR3 nucleotides: TGTGCCAGTGGGACAGTCATGAACACTGAAGCTTTCTTT.

To note about this clone: The CDR3 ends on some other residue instead of the conserved phenylalanine or tryptophan, so this is likely a read error. Because the CDR3's place on the DNA is in doubt, the DNA is left out and the CDR3 is given as listed by TCRdb. The chain has TRBV1 and TRBJ1-6; TRBD1 reflects the table's D call only, with no check against the DNA. TRBV1 is an annotated pseudogene. The CDR3 length equals 10 residues, ends included. The CDR3 here is CTSSQGTRGG.

The chain employs TRBV29-1 and TRBJ2-5, with D perhaps TRBD1 (6 bases). The length of the CDR3 is 14 residues. CDR1 and CDR2 (germline): SQVTM, ANQGSEA. Trimming shortened V by 8 bases and J by 3 bases, and 19 bases separated the two germline ends. CDR3 in DNA: TGCAGCATATACGATGGGACACTGGAAGAGACCCAGTACTTC. Its protein is CSIYDGTLEETQYF.

A single count supports this clone. The chain uses TRBV7-3 and TRBJ2-3, with 7 bases matching TRBD2. Per germline, CDR1 SGHTA and CDR2 FQGTGA. The ends lost 5 bases at V and 0 bases at J; junction bases unmatched: 5. The CDR3 spans 15 residues. CDR3 sequence: CASSLSGTSTDTQYF. CDR3 nucleotide sequence: TGTGCCAGCAGCCTGAGCGGGACTAGCACAGATACGCAGTATTTT.

The chain is built from TRBV14 and TRBJ2-2, with 11 bases matching TRBD2. This CDR3 contains 18 residues. The germline gives CDR1 SGHDN, CDR2 FVKESK. Unmatched junction bases numbered 9, after V lost 0 bases and J lost 6 bases. The CDR3 bases are TGTGCCAGCAGCCAAGATCACCTACGGGGACTAGCGGCCGGGGAGCTGTTTTTT. Its translation is CASSQDHLRGLAAGELFF.

V usage is TRBV11-2 and J usage is TRBJ2-2; TRBD2 agrees at 8 bases. The germline gives CDR1 SGHAT, CDR2 FQNNGV. The length of the CDR3 is 14 residues. The trim removed 4 bases at V and 5 bases at J, leaving 3 bases unmatched. The CDR3 nucleotides read TGTGCCAGCAGCTCGAGCGGGAGAACCGGGGAGCTGTTTTTT. This encodes CASSSSGRTGELFF.

The chain has TRBV11-2 and TRBJ2-7; TRBD2 is a possible D gene (7 bases). Germline-derived CDR1 and CDR2 are SGHAT and FQNNGV. V was trimmed by 0 bases and J by 0 bases, leaving 12 bases between them. The CDR3 has 16 amino acids. CDR3 in amino acids: CASSLDGGGGSYEQYF. CDR3 bases: TGTGCCAGCAGCTTAGACGGAGGGGGGGGCTCCTACGAGCAGTACTTC. The complete variable domain, with remaining parts taken from reference TRBV11-2 and TRBJ2-7, reads EAGVAQSPRYKIIEKRQSVAFWCNPISGHATLYWYQQILGQGPKLLIQFQNNGVVDDSQLPKDRFSAERLKGVDSTLKIQPAKLEDSAVYLCASSLDGGGGSYEQYFGPGTRLTVT.

This clone was seen only once. The chain combines TRBV30 with TRBJ1-5; D gene ambiguous. CDR1 and CDR2 (germline): GTSNPN, SVGIG (reference sequence). V lost 0 bases, J lost 0 bases, and 9 bases lay in between. The CDR3 totals 15 residues. The CDR3 region has the DNA TGTGCCTGGAGTGTAGCTCGGGGTAGCAATCAGCCCCAGCATTTT. The encoded protein is CAWSVARGSNQPQHF.

V and J are TRBV5-1 and TRBJ1-1; the match to TRBD1 covers 7 bases. CDR3 length equals 14 residues. Germline V lookup: CDR1 SGHRS, CDR2 YFSETQ. The V and J ends lost 4 bases and 7 bases, in that order; junction bases with no gene match: 10. The CDR3 here is CASSPSTGSSEAFF. The CDR3, as DNA: TGCGCCAGCAGCCCGTCGACAGGGTCGAGTGAAGCTTTCTTT.

The chain has TRBV5-1 and TRBJ1-2, with 9 bases matching TRBD1. Trimming took 3 bases from V and 4 from J; bases not matched to a gene: 4. CDR3 length equals 14 residues. Looked up from germline, CDR1 is SGHRS and CDR2 is YFSETQ. The CDR3 here is CASSSTGGGYGYTF. The DNA of the CDR3 is TGCGCCAGCAGCTCGACAGGGGGAGGCTATGGCTACACCTTC.

This chain uses TRBV7-2 with TRBJ1-2; D not certain. The ends were cut back, 1 base at V and 0 bases at J, with 12 bases in the middle. This CDR3 spans 16 amino acids. Germline CDR1 is SGHTA and CDR2 is FQGNSA. The CDR3 is CASSLVAGRANYGYTF. CDR3 sequence (DNA): TGTGCCAGCAGCTTAGTTGCGGGAAGGGCTAACTATGGCTACACCTTC.

This clone has just one count. V is TRBV19 and J is TRBJ1-4; 9 bases are a match to TRBD1. Germline loops: CDR1 LNHDA, CDR2 SQIVND (reference sequence). The CDR3 runs 14 residues. V gave up 7 bases and J gave up 8 bases; unmatched junction bases: 8. CDR3 protein: CASNGGQGAEKLFF. In nucleotides, the CDR3 is TGTGCCAGTAACGGGGGACAGGGTGCAGAAAAACTGTTTTTT.

The chain recombines TRBV30 with TRBJ2-5, with D possibly being TRBD2 (5 bases). The CDR3 length is 18 residues. CDR1 GTSNPN and CDR2 SVGIG come from the germline V gene (reference sequence). V lost 1 base to trimming and J lost 6 bases, with 27 bases between them. The CDR3 loop reads CAWSAALRTGSASKTQYF. CDR3 DNA: TGTGCCTGGAGTGCGGCGCTCCGTACGGGAAGCGCCTCAAAGACCCAGTACTTC.

V is TRBV5-4 and J is TRBJ2-1, with 12 bases identical to TRBD2. CDR1 is SGHNT, CDR2 YYREEE, per germline (reference sequence). The V gene end was trimmed by 5 bases and the J gene end by 10 bases; junction bases not matched to a gene: 13. This CDR3 is built from 16 residues. CDR3 amino acids: CASSAGTSGLGGEQFF. CDR3 nucleotides: TGTGCCAGCAGTGCAGGGACTAGCGGGTTGGGAGGGGAGCAGTTCTTC.